This TCR beta chain derives from a study of cytomegalovirus exposure and HLA in healthy donors. Study findings and constraints: Cytomegalovirus association was assigned to about 180 TCR beta chains.

In the case of this clone: Its target is not known.

The V gene lost 0 bases and the J gene lost 4 bases, with 18 bases spanning the gap. Per the germline V gene, CDR1 is MNHNS and CDR2 is SASEGT. CDR3 size: 17 residues. Clones were read by immunoSEQ multiplex PCR, and TCRdb kept only the in-frame ones, dropping some. The table includes 110,000 or so clones, 70% to 90% detected once. Sequencing was carried out using PBMCs. V usage is TRBV6-1 and J usage is TRBJ1-1, with D maybe TRBD1 (6 bases). The clonotype was recovered from a man between 18 and 29 years old in good health and CMV-seronegative. CDR3 DNA sequence: TGTGCCAGCAGTGAAGCGCTTCGTGGCAGGGGTTTCACTGAAGCTTTCTTT. Translation: CASSEALRGRGFTEAFF.